This TCR beta chain was identified during a study of low-dose radiotherapy and immunotherapy resistance in tumors. Study as a whole: Intravenously given cyclophosphamide 200 mg/m2 followed a two-week schedule that placed each dose one day before radiation and immunotherapy. Starting cycle 1 day 1, oral aspirin 300 mg was given daily for four cycles.

The time point: after trial treatment. Sample treatment: LDRT plus nivolumab, ipilimumab, low-dose cyclophosphamide and aspirin (RACIN trial). It was nivolumab, ipilimumab, aspirin, low-dose cyclophosphamide and low-dose radiotherapy that donors received. Patients eligible had advanced solid tumors without tumor-infiltrating lymphocytes. TRAV- and TRBV-specific primers were used for first-strand cDNA, which covered alpha and beta chains. A constant-region primer paired with the V-primer adapter amplified TCRs over about 19 PCR cycles. TCRdb reanalysed the reads using MiXCR and keeps one entry per CDR3 protein. In the table there are 30,000 to 40,000 distinct CDR3 sequences, around 20% of which are singletons. The CDR3 runs to 14 residues. The V gene lost 7 bases and the J gene lost 4 bases, with 13 bases spanning the gap. Germline assignment: CDR1 SNHLY and CDR2 FYNNEI. In this sample, this clonotype turned up many times.

This receptor was obtained from a female donor with ovarian cancer. Source: PBMCs, taken after low-dose radiotherapy plus immunotherapy. V usage is TRBV2 and J usage is TRBJ1-4; D gene ambiguous. The CDR3 region has the DNA TGTGCCAGCAAAGGGTCGGATTATAATGAAAAACTGTTTTTT. Amino acids: CASKGSDYNEKLFF.